The 2 T cell receptor beta chains reported below all come from one sample, sequenced in a study of CD4 and CD8 cells across lung adenocarcinoma regions. TCRdb processed the PCR reads anew with MiXCR; each CDR3 protein has one entry. The repertoire holds over 20,000 distinct CDR3 sequences, roughly 50% seen once, with about a quarter in the top ten. Sequences were obtained from CD8+ T cells from the center of a lung tumor. These TCRs come from a female donor with lung adenocarcinoma. The CD4 and CD8 labels of this study may be unreliable.

This chain links TRBV6-1 with TRBJ1-2, with TRBD1 as a possible D gene (5 bases). The CDR3 runs 15 residues. The V gene's germline CDR1 is MNHNS and CDR2 SASEGT. Trimming removed 5 bases at V and 8 bases at J, with 21 bases between. CDR3 sequence (DNA): TGTGCCAGCAGTCAACGTCCCGACGGGGGGGAGGGCTACACCTTC. This translates into CASSQRPDGGEGYTF.

This chain joins TRBV6-1 and TRBJ2-4; TRBD2 aligns across 9 bases. Germline CDR1 MNHNS, CDR2 SASEGT. The junction had 19 bases not matched to a gene; V was cut back by 5 bases and J by 5 bases. This CDR3 is built from 19 residues. CDR3 bases: TGTGCCAGCAGTACCTTAGCGGGAGTAGCGGGTCGTGACCAAAACATTCAGTACTTC. This translates into CASSTLAGVAGRDQNIQYF.